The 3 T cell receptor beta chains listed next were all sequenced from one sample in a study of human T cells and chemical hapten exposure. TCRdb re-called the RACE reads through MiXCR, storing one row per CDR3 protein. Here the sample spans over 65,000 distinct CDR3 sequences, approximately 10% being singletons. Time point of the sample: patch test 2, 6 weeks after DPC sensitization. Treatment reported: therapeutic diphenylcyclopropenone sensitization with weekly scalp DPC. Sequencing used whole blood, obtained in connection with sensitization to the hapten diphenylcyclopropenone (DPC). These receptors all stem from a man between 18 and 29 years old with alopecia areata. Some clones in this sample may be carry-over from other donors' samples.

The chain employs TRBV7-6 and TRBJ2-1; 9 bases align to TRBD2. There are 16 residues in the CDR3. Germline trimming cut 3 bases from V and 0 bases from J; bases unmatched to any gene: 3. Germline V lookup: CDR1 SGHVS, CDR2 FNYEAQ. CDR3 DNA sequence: TGTGCCAGCAGCTTTCTAGCGGGGAACTCCTACAATGAGCAGTTCTTC. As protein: CASSFLAGNSYNEQFF.

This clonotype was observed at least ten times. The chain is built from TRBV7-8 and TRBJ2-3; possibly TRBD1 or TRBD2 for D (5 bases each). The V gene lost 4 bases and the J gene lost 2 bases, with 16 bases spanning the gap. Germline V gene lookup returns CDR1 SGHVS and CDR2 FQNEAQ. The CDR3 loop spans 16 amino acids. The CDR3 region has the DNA TGTGCCAGCAGCTCAGAGGGGCCGGACTTCACAGATACGCAGTATTTT. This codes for CASSSEGPDFTDTQYF.

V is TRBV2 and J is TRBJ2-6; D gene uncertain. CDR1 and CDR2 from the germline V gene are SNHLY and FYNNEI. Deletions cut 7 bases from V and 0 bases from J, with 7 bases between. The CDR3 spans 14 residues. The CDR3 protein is CASMRSSGANVLTF. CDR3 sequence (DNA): TGTGCCAGCATGAGGAGCTCTGGGGCCAACGTCCTGACTTTC.